This T cell receptor beta chain came from a study of cytomegalovirus exposure and HLA in healthy donors. The CDR3 consists of 15 residues. The germline gives CDR1 SNHLY, CDR2 FYNNEI. Losses at the gene ends were 6 bases for V and 10 bases for J; bases not matched to a gene: 10. Primers: 60 Vbeta forward and 13 Jbeta reverse. The method was immunoSEQ multiplex PCR; TCRdb's version includes in-frame clones alone and lacks a portion of them. The sample records approximately 120,000 clones, 75% to 90% being singletons. This sequence joins TRBV2 and TRBJ1-6; 9 bases fit TRBD1. The sequencing input was PBMCs. The origin of this receptor is a man aged 25-45 years in good health and CMV-seropositive. Here the CDR3 reads CASRGQGTGTSPLHF. DNA for the CDR3: TGTGCCAGCAGAGGACAGGGGACAGGAACCTCACCCCTCCACTTT.